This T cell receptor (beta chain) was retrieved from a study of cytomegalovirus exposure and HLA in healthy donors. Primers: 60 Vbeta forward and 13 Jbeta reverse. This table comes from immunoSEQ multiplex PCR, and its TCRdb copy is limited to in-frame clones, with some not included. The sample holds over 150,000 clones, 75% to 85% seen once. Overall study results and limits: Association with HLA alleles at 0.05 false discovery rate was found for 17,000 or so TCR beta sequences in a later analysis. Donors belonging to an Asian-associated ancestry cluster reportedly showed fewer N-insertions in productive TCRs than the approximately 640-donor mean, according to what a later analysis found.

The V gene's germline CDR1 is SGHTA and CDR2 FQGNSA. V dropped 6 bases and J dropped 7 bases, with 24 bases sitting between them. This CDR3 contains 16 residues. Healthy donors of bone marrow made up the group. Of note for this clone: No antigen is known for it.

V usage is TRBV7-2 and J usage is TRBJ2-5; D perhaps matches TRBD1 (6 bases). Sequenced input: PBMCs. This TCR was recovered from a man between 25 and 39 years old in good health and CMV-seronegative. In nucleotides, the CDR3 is TGTGCCAGCAGTATCCATCCGGGACAAGCTTTAAGGACCCAGTACTTC. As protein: CASSIHPGQALRTQYF.